Below, 13 T cell receptor beta chains from the same sample are listed, as sequenced in a study of identical twins. TCRdb recomputed calls from the 5' RACE reads with MiXCR, one row per CDR3 protein. The table has roughly 230,000 distinct CDR3 sequences, 6.5% to 9.5% seen once. This same sample was also part of a study on yellow fever vaccine responses in identical twins.

Sequencing was performed on CD8+ T cells sorted from blood. The receptors were sampled from a woman aged 18-29 years in good health.

This clonotype was counted at least ten times. The chain is built from TRBV11-2 and TRBJ2-5; D may be TRBD1 (5 bases). V gave up 5 bases and J gave up 1 base, with 17 bases separating them. The CDR3 consists of 16 residues. Per germline, CDR1 SGHAT and CDR2 FQNNGV. The chain's CDR3 is CASSNPRERVQETQYF. The CDR3 nucleotides read TGTGCCAGCAGCAACCCCAGGGAACGGGTCCAAGAGACCCAGTACTTC. The complete variable domain, with remaining parts taken from reference TRBV11-2 and TRBJ2-5, reads EAGVAQSPRYKIIEKRQSVAFWCNPISGHATLYWYQQILGQGPKLLIQFQNNGVVDDSQLPKDRFSAERLKGVDSTLKIQPAKLEDSAVYLCASSNPRERVQETQYFGPGTRLLVL.

This clonotype was observed a few times. The chain is built from TRBV4-1 and TRBJ2-7; TRBD2 might be the D (6 bases). Germline V gene data show CDR1 as MGHRA and CDR2 as YSYEKL. With 1 base removed from V and 1 base from J, the gap between germline ends came to 8 bases. The CDR3 contains 14 residues. In nucleotides, the CDR3 is TGCGCCAGCAGCCAAGTGGAGGGATCCTACGAGCAGTACTTC. It encodes CASSQVEGSYEQYF.

There are many counts of this clonotype. This chain connects TRBV28 to TRBJ1-1; the D is unclear. The V gene's germline CDR1 is MDHEN and CDR2 SYDVKM. V lost 1 base to trimming and J lost 1 base, with 7 bases between them. The CDR3 runs 14 residues. The CDR3 DNA reads as TGTGCCAGCAGTTTATTCCCCAAGAACACTGAAGCTTTCTTT. Its protein is CASSLFPKNTEAFF.

The chain combines TRBV5-5 with TRBJ2-3; TRBD2 agrees at 7 bases. CDR3 length: 15 residues. Germline V gives CDR1 SGHKS, CDR2 YYEKEE (reference sequence). V gave up 1 base and J gave up 1 base; unmatched junction bases: 3. The CDR3 loop reads CASSLRDYRTDTQYF. DNA of the CDR3: TGTGCCAGCAGCTTGAGGGACTACCGCACAGATACGCAGTATTTT. Full variable domain (rest looked up from reference TRBV5-5 and TRBJ2-3): DAGVTQSPTHLIKTRGQQVTLRCSPISGHKSVSWYQQVLGQGPQFIFQYYEKEERGRGNFPDRFSARQFPNYSSELNVNALLLGDSALYLCASSLRDYRTDTQYFGPGTRLTVL.

This clonotype has only a few counts. The chain is built from TRBV6-1 and TRBJ1-1, with D unresolved. The CDR3 is 13 amino acids. Germline V lookup: CDR1 MNHNS, CDR2 SASEGT. Trimming stripped 6 bases from V and 2 bases from J, with 10 bases between. The CDR3 DNA is TGTGCCAGCAGGAACGGAGTAAACACTGAAGCTTTCTTT. Translated, it gives CASRNGVNTEAFF.

This clonotype was seen a few times. This rearrangement joins TRBV4-3 to TRBJ2-5; a weak D match, TRBD2 (5 bases). CDR1 is LGHNA, CDR2 YSLEER, per germline. V lost 0 bases and J 3 bases, leaving 5 bases between the germline ends. This CDR3 region has 13 residues. This chain's CDR3 is CASSQEREETQYF. In DNA, the CDR3 is TGCGCCAGCAGCCAAGAGAGGGAAGAGACCCAGTACTTC.

The rearrangement links TRBV29-1 to TRBJ2-1, with D tentatively TRBD1 (5 bases). The CDR3 is made up of 18 amino acids. Trimming stripped 0 bases from V and 0 bases from J, with 18 bases between. The germline gives CDR1 SQVTM, CDR2 ANQGSEA. CDR3 in DNA: TGCAGCGTTGAAGATCTTCCTGGAAGACAGCTCTCCTACAATGAGCAGTTCTTC. It codes for CSVEDLPGRQLSYNEQFF.

This clonotype was counted between two and nine times. The V call is TRBV12-3 or TRBV12-4, the J call TRBJ1-4; 7 bases fit TRBD1. Germline trimming cut 7 bases from V and 8 bases from J; bases unmatched to any gene: 10. CDR3 size: 14 residues. The CDR3 bases are TGTGCCAGCAACCTACAGGGGACCAGGGAAAAACTGTTTTTT. This gives the protein CASNLQGTREKLFF.

The chain employs TRBV30 and TRBJ1-1; D perhaps matches TRBD1 (5 bases). Trimming cost V 8 bases and J 1 base, with 14 bases left between them. CDR3 length equals 13 residues. Germline V lookup: CDR1 GTSNPN, CDR2 SVGIG (reference sequence). Here the CDR3 reads CARSAGGNTEAFF. The CDR3 nucleotides are TGTGCCCGGTCCGCGGGGGGGAACACTGAAGCTTTCTTT. The full variable domain, completed using reference TRBV30 and TRBJ1-1, is SQTIHQWPATLVQPVGSPLSLECTVEGTSNPNLYWYRQAAGRGLQLLFYSVGIGQISSEVPQNLSASRPQDRQFILSSKKLLLSDSGFYLCARSAGGNTEAFFGQGTRLTVV.

In this sample, this clonotype turned up a few times. This rearrangement joins TRBV4-2 to TRBJ1-1; TRBD1 aligns across 8 bases. Per germline, CDR1 LGHNA and CDR2 YNFKEQ. J lost 0 bases, V lost 2 bases, and 5 bases had no gene match. The CDR3 is 16 amino acids. As DNA, the CDR3 is TGTGCCAGCAGCCAATTTCAGGGGGCGATGAACACTGAAGCTTTCTTT. This codes for CASSQFQGAMNTEAFF.

The chain links TRBV7-9 to TRBJ2-2; 7 bases align to TRBD2. Germline CDR1 is SEHNR and CDR2 is FQNEAQ (reference sequence). This CDR3 has 16 residues. J gave up 6 bases and V 4 bases, and 11 bases lay outside the gene matches. CDR3 nucleotide sequence: TGTGCCAGCAGCTCACGGGGGAGCGGGATGGCCGGGGAGCTGTTTTTT. Translated: CASSSRGSGMAGELFF.

This clonotype was detected once. The J gene is TRBJ2-5, the V gene TRBV4-1; D remains ambiguous. The germline V and J ends were trimmed by 0 bases and 3 bases, with 14 bases remaining between them. Germline V gives CDR1 MGHRA, CDR2 YSYEKL. The CDR3 sequence is 16 residues long. The CDR3 bases are TGCGCCAGCAGCCAAGATCTCGGCGGAGCCGAAGAGACCCAGTACTTC. This gives the protein CASSQDLGGAEETQYF.

The rearrangement uses TRBV27 and TRBJ1-2; TRBD1 might be the D (6 bases). Germline V lookup: CDR1 MNHEY, CDR2 SMNVEV (reference sequence). Trimming stripped 5 bases from V and 4 bases from J, with 14 bases between. The CDR3 runs 14 residues. The CDR3 bases are TGTGCCAGCAGTCCACCGGGACAAGGCTATGGCTACACCTTC. Translated: CASSPPGQGYGYTF.